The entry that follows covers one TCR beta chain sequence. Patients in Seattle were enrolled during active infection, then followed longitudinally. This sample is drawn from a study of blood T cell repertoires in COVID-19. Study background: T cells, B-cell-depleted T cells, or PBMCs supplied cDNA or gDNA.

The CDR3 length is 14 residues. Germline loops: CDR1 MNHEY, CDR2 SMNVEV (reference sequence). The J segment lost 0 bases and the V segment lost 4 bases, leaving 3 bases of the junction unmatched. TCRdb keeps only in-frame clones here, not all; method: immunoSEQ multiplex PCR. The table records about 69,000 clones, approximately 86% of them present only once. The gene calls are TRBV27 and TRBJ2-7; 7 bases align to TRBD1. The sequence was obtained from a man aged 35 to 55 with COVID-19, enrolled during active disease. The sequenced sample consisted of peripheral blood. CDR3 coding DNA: TGTGCCAGCAGTTGGACAGGCCTCTCCTACGAGCAGTACTTC. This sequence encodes CASSWTGLSYEQYF.